Below are 15 T cell receptor beta chains sequenced from a single sample in a study of a mutant IDH1 vaccine in newly diagnosed glioma. No cognate antigen is known for these TCRs. The table came from immunoSEQ multiplex PCR; TCRdb's copy has only in-frame clones and leaves some out. This sample has about 56,000 clones, with 75% to 90% found just once. The time point denotes: week 23, last vaccination. Topical imiquimod accompanied each vaccine dose, which consisted of 300 ug of mutant IDH1 20-mer peptide. Sequences were derived from PBMCs, sampled from a glioma patient whose treatment included an IDH1 peptide vaccine. These receptors all stem from a middle-aged man with glioma.

The chain has TRBV7-9 and TRBJ1-2; possible D gene TRBD1, 5 bases. Germline V lookup: CDR1 SEHNR, CDR2 FQNEAQ (reference sequence). The CDR3 loop spans 15 amino acids. The germline V and J ends were trimmed by 4 bases and 3 bases, with 15 bases remaining between them. CDR3 region: CASSSGALKYYGYTF. The CDR3 DNA follows: TGTGCCAGCAGCTCCGGGGCTCTTAAATACTATGGCTACACCTTC.

The chain uses TRBV7-2 and TRBJ2-7; 7 nucleotides match TRBD2. The germline CDR1 and CDR2 sequences are SGHTA and FQGNSA. The ends lost 1 base at V and 2 bases at J; junction bases unmatched: 11. CDR3 length: 17 amino acids. CDR3: CASSLGFQGGSPYEQYF. CDR3 DNA: TGTGCCAGCAGCTTAGGTTTTCAGGGAGGGAGTCCCTACGAGCAGTACTTC.

The chain combines TRBV9 with TRBJ2-5, with 14 bases aligning to TRBD2. This CDR3 spans 16 amino acids. The ends lost 4 bases at V and 5 bases at J; junction bases unmatched: 7. Per germline, CDR1 SGDLS and CDR2 YYNGEE. CDR3 in amino acids: CASSTRLAGGRETQYF. The CDR3 DNA reads TGTGCCAGCAGCACCCGACTAGCGGGAGGGAGGGAGACCCAGTACTTC.

V usage is TRBV19 and J usage is TRBJ2-7; D possibly corresponds to TRBD2 (5 bases). The V gene's germline CDR1 is LNHDA and CDR2 SQIVND (reference sequence). V lost 6 bases and J lost 4, with 13 bases in between. The CDR3 covers 13 residues. The CDR3 DNA reads TGTGCCAGTAGCATCCTGACGGGATACGAGCAGTACTTC. Translating gives CASSILTGYEQYF.

This rearrangement joins TRBV4-1 to TRBJ2-4; 9 bases align to TRBD2. CDR1 and CDR2 (germline): MGHRA, YSYEKL. The CDR3 spans 16 residues. V gave up 0 bases and J gave up 9 bases; unmatched junction bases: 9. CDR3 in DNA: TGCGCCAGCAGCCAAGAGTCAGCGGGAGGTGTGAGCATTCAGTACTTC. Protein: CASSQESAGGVSIQYF.

This clone was observed a single time. In nucleotides, the CDR3 is TGTGCCAGCAGCCAAGCGCAAGCCTGGCCCGCTTTCTTT. Protein sequence: CASSQAQAWPAFF. The chain combines TRBV14 with TRBJ1-1; D call uncertain. The CDR3 is 13 residues long. From germline, CDR1 is SGHDN and CDR2 FVKESK. The V and J ends lost 1 base and 11 bases respectively, with 14 bases between them.

This chain links TRBV20-1 with TRBJ2-7; D ambiguous. The germline CDR1 and CDR2 sequences are DFQATT and SNEGSKA (reference sequence). CDR3 size: 11 residues. V lost 6 bases and J 6 bases, leaving 12 bases between the germline ends. In DNA, the CDR3 is TGCAGTGCCAAGAGCTCGGGCGAGCAGTACTTC. Its protein is CSAKSSGEQYF.

The chain recombines TRBV2 with TRBJ2-1; D not resolved. Trimming stripped 6 bases from V and 4 bases from J, with 10 bases between. The CDR3 is 13 residues long. Looked up from germline, CDR1 is SNHLY and CDR2 is FYNNEI. CDR3 loop: CASSPDGYNEQFF. Written as DNA, the CDR3 is TGTGCCAGCAGCCCTGACGGATACAATGAGCAGTTCTTC.

This clone came up once. The rearrangement uses TRBV29-1 and TRBJ1-6; 9 nucleotides agree with TRBD1. The length of the CDR3 is 13 residues. Germline V gene sequence: CDR1 SQVTM, CDR2 ANQGSEA. The J segment lost 9 bases and the V segment lost 4 bases, leaving 4 bases of the junction unmatched. CDR3: CSVGETGGSPLHF. The CDR3 DNA follows: TGCAGCGTTGGTGAGACAGGGGGTTCACCCCTCCACTTT.

The V gene is TRBV10-3, the J gene TRBJ2-7; possible D gene TRBD1, 6 bases. The CDR3 sequence is 14 residues long. V shed 4 bases and J shed 4 bases, with 14 bases lying between them. Germline CDR1 ENHRY, CDR2 SYGVKD. The DNA for the CDR3 is TGTGCCATCAGTGCGGTGGGGGCTCAATACGAGCAGTACTTC. Its translation is CAISAVGAQYEQYF.

This clone appeared once. This chain connects TRBV6-5 to TRBJ2-4, with 9 bases that match TRBD2. V gave up 0 bases and J gave up 3 bases; unmatched junction bases: 3. CDR3 length: 16 residues. Germline lookup yields CDR1 MNHEY and CDR2 SVGAGI. This CDR3 is CASSYSTSGYKNIQYF. The CDR3 DNA reads TGTGCCAGCAGTTACTCGACTAGCGGATACAAAAACATTCAGTACTTC.

The V call is TRBV4-2, the J call TRBJ2-2; D possibly uses TRBD1 or TRBD2 (6 bases each). CDR1 is LGHNA, CDR2 YNFKEQ, per germline. The CDR3 is made up of 17 amino acids. The V end was cut by 4 bases, the J end by 0 bases, with 15 bases between. CDR3 amino acids: CASSPILRGPNTGELFF. Written as DNA, the CDR3 is TGTGCCAGCAGCCCCATTCTTCGGGGGCCGAACACCGGGGAGCTGTTTTTT.

This clone was observed a single time. The chain couples TRBV12-5 to TRBJ2-5; D is uncertain. V lost 4 bases to trimming and J lost 0 bases, with 6 bases between them. Germline CDR1 LGHNT, CDR2 FRNRAP. The CDR3 spans 13 residues. The DNA of the CDR3 is TGTGCTAGTGGTTCCGAGTACCAAGAGACCCAGTACTTC. Its protein product is CASGSEYQETQYF.

The chain has TRBV27 and TRBJ2-5; no definite D call. The CDR3 covers 11 residues. Germline loops: CDR1 MNHEY, CDR2 SMNVEV (reference sequence). Between the trimmed V and J ends, which lost 5 bases and 7 bases, there was a span of 8 bases. The CDR3 protein is CASSTPPTQYF. Here the CDR3 DNA reads TGTGCCAGCAGTACCCCTCCGACCCAGTACTTC.

Only one count was recorded for this clone. The V call is TRBV4-3, the J call TRBJ2-5; D is unclear. Germline V CDR1 and CDR2: LGHNA, YSLEER. The CDR3 contains 14 residues. V shed 4 bases and J shed 0 bases, with 9 bases lying between them. The CDR3 nucleotides are TGCGCCAGCAGCCTCGCATTGTACCAAGAGACCCAGTACTTC. Protein sequence: CASSLALYQETQYF.